These T cell receptor beta chains were read from a single sample in a study of human T cells and chemical hapten exposure. Using its own MiXCR run on the RACE reads, TCRdb lists one record per CDR3 protein. The sample has nearly 350,000 distinct CDR3 sequences; around 7% are singletons. The sequencing here drew on whole blood, taken in connection with sensitization to the hapten diphenylcyclopropenone (DPC). The receptor set was obtained from a woman younger than 30 with alopecia areata. Some clones in this sample may be carry-over from other donors' samples. Both conserved end residues are part of each CDR3. Each record gives: V gene, clone size, CDR3 length, J gene, D gene, CDR3 DNA, CDR3 protein. The D gene is left open where the match is weak. Not every row has a clone size; where given, it reads once, few, many or a size class.

v_gene: TRBV18; abundance: few; len: 16; j_gene: TRBJ1-5; d_gene: TRBD1; CDR3nt: TGTGCCAGCTCACCGACAGGGGCGAATCTCAATCAGCCCCAGCATTTT; CDR3aa: CASSPTGANLNQPQHF
v_gene: TRBV6-5; abundance: few; len: 16; j_gene: TRBJ2-2; d_gene: TRBD1; CDR3nt: TGTGCCAGCAGCCGAACCGGGACAGGGAGTACCGGGGAGCTGTTTTTT; CDR3aa: CASSRTGTGSTGELFF
v_gene: TRBV21-1; abundance: many; len: 15; j_gene: TRBJ1-2; d_gene: .; CDR3nt: TGTGCCAGCAGCAAAGTCGACAGGGGGATAGGTGGCTACACCTTC; CDR3aa: CASSKVDRGIGGYTF
v_gene: TRBV27; abundance: many; len: 15; j_gene: TRBJ1-1; d_gene: .; CDR3nt: TGTGCCAGCAGTTCGCTAGGACAGACAAACACTGAAGCTTTCTTT; CDR3aa: CASSSLGQTNTEAFF
v_gene: TRBV6-2/TRBV6-3; abundance: many; len: 13; j_gene: TRBJ1-1; d_gene: .; CDR3nt: TGTGCCAGCAGCTCCAACGGGAACACTGAAGCTTTCTTT; CDR3aa: CASSSNGNTEAFF
v_gene: TRBV20-1; abundance: many; len: 14; j_gene: TRBJ2-7; d_gene: .; CDR3nt: TGCAGCGGAGTAGGCAGACTCAGTTTCTACGAGCAGTACTTC; CDR3aa: CSGVGRLSFYEQYF
v_gene: TRBV13; abundance: .; len: 14; j_gene: TRBJ1-1; d_gene: .; CDR3nt: TGTGCCAGCAGCTCCACAGACTTGAACACTGAAGCTTTCTTT; CDR3aa: CASSSTDLNTEAFF
v_gene: TRBV28; abundance: many; len: 15; j_gene: TRBJ2-2; d_gene: TRBD2; CDR3nt: TGTGCCAGCAGTGTAGGACTAGTCGAAGGCGGGGAGCTGTTTTTT; CDR3aa: CASSVGLVEGGELFF
v_gene: TRBV14; abundance: few; len: 16; j_gene: TRBJ2-1; d_gene: .; CDR3nt: TGTGCCAGCACCCCCCGATGCCCTCGTGGTTCGGATGAGCAGTTCTTC; CDR3aa: CASTPRCPRGSDEQFF
v_gene: TRBV20-1; abundance: many; len: 15; j_gene: TRBJ2-5; d_gene: .; CDR3nt: TGCAGTGCTAGAGATATAGGCAGGGGATACGAGACCCAGTACTTC; CDR3aa: CSARDIGRGYETQYF
v_gene: TRBV12-3/TRBV12-4; abundance: few; len: 18; j_gene: TRBJ2-1; d_gene: TRBD2; CDR3nt: TGTGCCAGCAGTTTATCTAGCGGGGGGGTTAGCTCCTACAATGAGCAGTTCTTC; CDR3aa: CASSLSSGGVSSYNEQFF
v_gene: TRBV20-1; abundance: few; len: 11; j_gene: TRBJ2-1; d_gene: TRBD1; CDR3nt: TGCAGTGCTTTTCGGACAGGGTCGGGGGTCTTC; CDR3aa: CSAFRTGSGVF
v_gene: TRBV20-1; abundance: few; len: 16; j_gene: TRBJ2-6; d_gene: .; CDR3nt: TGCAGTGCTAGACCCCGTTCCTTCTCTGGGGCCAACGTCCTGACTTTC; CDR3aa: CSARPRSFSGANVLTF
v_gene: TRBV6-5; abundance: few; len: 16; j_gene: TRBJ1-5; d_gene: TRBD1; CDR3nt: TGTGCCAGCAGTAAAAAGGGACAGGGCGGCAATCAGCCCCAGCATTTT; CDR3aa: CASSKKGQGGNQPQHF
v_gene: TRBV6-2/TRBV6-3; abundance: .; len: 15; j_gene: TRBJ2-2; d_gene: .; CDR3nt: TGTGCCAGCACCTTTTCCTACCTGAACACCGGGGAGCTGTTTTTT; CDR3aa: CASTFSYLNTGELFF
v_gene: TRBV5-1; abundance: .; len: 14; j_gene: TRBJ2-5; d_gene: TRBD1; CDR3nt: TGCGCCAGCAGCTCTAACAGGGGGCTAGAGACCCAGTACTTC; CDR3aa: CASSSNRGLETQYF
v_gene: TRBV25-1; abundance: .; len: 15; j_gene: TRBJ2-7; d_gene: .; CDR3nt: TGTGCCAGCAGCCTGGGCAGGGGGGGTTCCTACGAGCAGTACTTC; CDR3aa: CASSLGRGGSYEQYF
v_gene: TRBV20-1; abundance: few; len: 15; j_gene: TRBJ1-5; d_gene: .; CDR3nt: TGCAGTGCGGCTGAAGGACAGCTTAGCAATCAGCCCCAGCATTTT; CDR3aa: CSAAEGQLSNQPQHF
v_gene: TRBV27; abundance: few; len: 13; j_gene: TRBJ1-1; d_gene: .; CDR3nt: TGTGCCAGCAGTTTGGCCGTAAGGACTGAAGCTTTCTTT; CDR3aa: CASSLAVRTEAFF
v_gene: TRBV7-6; abundance: many; len: 17; j_gene: TRBJ2-1; d_gene: .; CDR3nt: TGTGCCAGCAGCTTACGTTCGAGGGGGAGCTCCTACAATGAGCAGTTCTTC; CDR3aa: CASSLRSRGSSYNEQFF
v_gene: TRBV5-8; abundance: .; len: 13; j_gene: TRBJ2-1; d_gene: .; CDR3nt: TGTGCCAGCAGCTTGGTCCCCTTCGTTGAGCAGTTCTTC; CDR3aa: CASSLVPFVEQFF
v_gene: TRBV11-2; abundance: few; len: 14; j_gene: TRBJ1-1; d_gene: TRBD1; CDR3nt: TGTGCCAGCAGCCCGGACAGGGGGTATGGCGGGGCTTTCTTT; CDR3aa: CASSPDRGYGGAFF
v_gene: TRBV6-1; abundance: .; len: 16; j_gene: TRBJ2-3; d_gene: .; CDR3nt: TGTGCCAGCAGTGAAAGGTACGGGGTCCGCACAGATACGCAGTATTTT; CDR3aa: CASSERYGVRTDTQYF
v_gene: TRBV5-1; abundance: many; len: 18; j_gene: TRBJ2-2; d_gene: .; CDR3nt: TGCGCCAGCAGCTGGGGCGGACGGAGAACCTCGAACACCGGGGAGCTGTTTTTT; CDR3aa: CASSWGGRRTSNTGELFF
v_gene: TRBV5-1; abundance: few; len: 14; j_gene: TRBJ1-3; d_gene: .; CDR3nt: TGCGCCAGCGCTCCGCAGGGGTCTGGAAACACCATATATTTT; CDR3aa: CASAPQGSGNTIYF
v_gene: TRBV3-1; abundance: few; len: 15; j_gene: TRBJ2-4; d_gene: .; CDR3nt: TGTGCCAGCAGCCAAGCCTCCAGCGGATTAAACATTCAGTACTTC; CDR3aa: CASSQASSGLNIQYF
v_gene: TRBV19; abundance: .; len: 13; j_gene: TRBJ2-3; d_gene: .; CDR3nt: TGTGCCAGTACGGACAAGTCCACAGATACGCAGTATTTT; CDR3aa: CASTDKSTDTQYF
v_gene: TRBV4-3; abundance: .; len: 17; j_gene: TRBJ2-6; d_gene: .; CDR3nt: TGCGCCAGCAGCCAAGATTTAGGGTGGTCTGGGGCCAACGTCCTGACTTTC; CDR3aa: CASSQDLGWSGANVLTF
v_gene: TRBV4-3; abundance: .; len: 19; j_gene: TRBJ2-3; d_gene: TRBD2; CDR3nt: TGCGCCAGCAGCCAAGATCGCATTAGGCCTAGCGGGCGAACAGATACGCAGTATTTT; CDR3aa: CASSQDRIRPSGRTDTQYF
v_gene: TRBV29-1; abundance: .; len: 14; j_gene: TRBJ1-1; d_gene: .; CDR3nt: TGCAGCGTTGAACTGGCGGGGATGAACACTGAAGCTTTCTTT; CDR3aa: CSVELAGMNTEAFF
v_gene: TRBV28; abundance: few; len: 12; j_gene: TRBJ2-5; d_gene: .; CDR3nt: TGTGCCAGCAGTCGGGCCCAAGAGACCCAGTACTTC; CDR3aa: CASSRAQETQYF
v_gene: TRBV4-3; abundance: .; len: 14; j_gene: TRBJ1-5; d_gene: .; CDR3nt: TGCGCCAGCAGCCAAGATACCGGGAGACGGCCCCAGCATTTT; CDR3aa: CASSQDTGRRPQHF
v_gene: TRBV2; abundance: many; len: 14; j_gene: TRBJ1-5; d_gene: .; CDR3nt: TGTGCCAGCAGTGAGGCCAGGGGAACCCAGCCCCAGCATTTT; CDR3aa: CASSEARGTQPQHF
v_gene: TRBV7-3; abundance: .; len: 14; j_gene: TRBJ1-1; d_gene: TRBD1; CDR3nt: TGTGCCAGCACCCTGGGACAGGGAAACACTGAAGCTTTCTTT; CDR3aa: CASTLGQGNTEAFF
v_gene: TRBV3-1; abundance: .; len: 12; j_gene: TRBJ2-5; d_gene: .; CDR3nt: TGTGCCAGCAGCCAAGATTGGCGGGCCCAGTACTTC; CDR3aa: CASSQDWRAQYF
v_gene: TRBV27; abundance: few; len: 19; j_gene: TRBJ2-1; d_gene: TRBD2; CDR3nt: TGTGCCAGCAGCGTAAGGTGGTACAAATACGGGGGGGCCGGGAATGAGCAGTTCTTC; CDR3aa: CASSVRWYKYGGAGNEQFF
v_gene: TRBV29-1; abundance: many; len: 10; j_gene: TRBJ1-2; d_gene: .; CDR3nt: TGCAGCGGTGGATTGGATGGCTACACCTTC; CDR3aa: CSGGLDGYTF
v_gene: TRBV6-5; abundance: few; len: 14; j_gene: TRBJ1-2; d_gene: .; CDR3nt: TGTGCCAGCAGAAGGGGAGTGGGAGTCTATGGCTACACCTTC; CDR3aa: CASRRGVGVYGYTF
v_gene: TRBV19; abundance: .; len: 14; j_gene: TRBJ1-2; d_gene: .; CDR3nt: TGTGCCAGTAACTCTGCACTACTCCATGATGGCTACACCTTC; CDR3aa: CASNSALLHDGYTF
v_gene: TRBV12-3/TRBV12-4; abundance: many; len: 19; j_gene: TRBJ2-2; d_gene: TRBD2; CDR3nt: TGTGCCAGCAGTGACCGACTAGCGGGGGCCCCGACCCTCACCGGGGAGCTGTTTTTT; CDR3aa: CASSDRLAGAPTLTGELFF
v_gene: TRBV20-1; abundance: few; len: 11; j_gene: TRBJ2-1; d_gene: .; CDR3nt: TGCAGTGCTGGTTCCGCGTATGGGCAGTTCTTC; CDR3aa: CSAGSAYGQFF
v_gene: TRBV12-5; abundance: many; len: 11; j_gene: TRBJ2-7; d_gene: .; CDR3nt: TGTGCTAGTGGTTGGGGCTACGAGCAGTACTTC; CDR3aa: CASGWGYEQYF
v_gene: TRBV20-1; abundance: .; len: 15; j_gene: TRBJ2-5; d_gene: TRBD2; CDR3nt: TGCAGTGCGACCGGTATAAGTAGCGGGGCAAGGACCCAGTACTTC; CDR3aa: CSATGISSGARTQYF
v_gene: TRBV5-1; abundance: .; len: 15; j_gene: TRBJ1-1; d_gene: .; CDR3nt: TGCGCCAGCAGCTTGGGACGTCCGCGAACCACTGAAGCTTTCTTT; CDR3aa: CASSLGRPRTTEAFF
v_gene: TRBV4-2; abundance: .; len: 13; j_gene: TRBJ1-4; d_gene: .; CDR3nt: TGTGCCAGCAGCCAAGTGGACAATGAAAAACTGTTTTTT; CDR3aa: CASSQVDNEKLFF
v_gene: TRBV6-2/TRBV6-3; abundance: many; len: 14; j_gene: TRBJ1-1; d_gene: .; CDR3nt: TGTGCCAGCACTGAAAGGGGCAAGGACACTGAAGCTTTCTTT; CDR3aa: CASTERGKDTEAFF
v_gene: TRBV6-1; abundance: few; len: 11; j_gene: TRBJ1-1; d_gene: .; CDR3nt: TGTGCCAGCAGACCCGACACTGAAGCTTTCTTT; CDR3aa: CASRPDTEAFF
v_gene: TRBV20-1; abundance: many; len: 14; j_gene: TRBJ2-1; d_gene: TRBD1; CDR3nt: TGCAGTGCGACAGGGGGCGCATCCTACAATGAGCAGTTCTTC; CDR3aa: CSATGGASYNEQFF
v_gene: TRBV10-3; abundance: few; len: 12; j_gene: TRBJ2-1; d_gene: .; CDR3nt: TGTGCCATCACTAATGGGTACAATGAGCAGTTCTTC; CDR3aa: CAITNGYNEQFF
v_gene: TRBV4-1; abundance: .; len: 16; j_gene: TRBJ2-7; d_gene: TRBD2; CDR3nt: TGCGCCAGCAGCCAGCCCCGGACTAGCGGGGGCTACGAGCAGTACTTC; CDR3aa: CASSQPRTSGGYEQYF
v_gene: TRBV9; abundance: many; len: 14; j_gene: TRBJ2-7; d_gene: .; CDR3nt: TGTGCCAGCAGCCTAGGAATAGCGGTCTACGAGCAGTACTTC; CDR3aa: CASSLGIAVYEQYF